This T cell receptor (beta chain) is from a study of T cell clonality in common variable immunodeficiency. Whole-study findings and limits: Reportedly, TCR beta sequences from common variable immunodeficiency showed fewer deletions and N-nucleotide insertions.

This clone was counted between two and nine times. Its antigen is currently unknown. The assay was immunoSEQ multiplex PCR, and TCRdb's table has in-frame clones only and misses some. The sample was found to contain approximately 52,000 clones, and every one recurs. The clonotype was recovered from a person aged 18 to 70 in good health. The sequenced sample was peripheral blood mononuclear cells.

The CDR3 bases that were read are TGTGCCAGCAGCTTCGAGGGGACAGGGGTGCACGAG. Translated, it gives CASSFEGTGVHE. The whole CDR3 protein is CASSFEGTGVHEQYF. The chain carries TRBV11-3 and TRBJ2-7; 10 bases align to TRBD1. The read gets to within 3 residues of the CDR3 end, and the germline J gene fills in the rest. The CDR3 is made up of 15 amino acids. With V trimmed by 3 bases and J by 5 bases, 7 bases remained unmatched. Germline values: CDR1 SGHNT, CDR2 YENEEA.